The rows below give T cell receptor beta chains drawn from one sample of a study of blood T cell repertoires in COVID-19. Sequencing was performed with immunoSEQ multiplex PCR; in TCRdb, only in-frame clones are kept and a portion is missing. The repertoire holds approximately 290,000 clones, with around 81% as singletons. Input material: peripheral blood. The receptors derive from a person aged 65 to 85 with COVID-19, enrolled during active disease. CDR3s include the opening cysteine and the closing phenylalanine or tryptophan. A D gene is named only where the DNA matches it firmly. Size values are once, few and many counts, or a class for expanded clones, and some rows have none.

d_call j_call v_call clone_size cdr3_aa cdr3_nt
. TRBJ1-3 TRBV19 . CASSISVQGNTIYF TGTGCCAGTAGTATATCGGTGCAAGGAAACACCATATATTTT
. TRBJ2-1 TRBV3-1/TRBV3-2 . CASSQDNSNEQFF TGTGCCAGCAGCCAAGATAATAGCAATGAGCAGTTCTTC
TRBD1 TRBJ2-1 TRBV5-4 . CASGRQGPDEQFF TGTGCCAGCGGACGACAGGGGCCGGATGAGCAGTTCTTC
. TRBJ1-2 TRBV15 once CATSTGNVYGYTF TGTGCCACCAGCACAGGGAACGTCTATGGCTACACCTTC
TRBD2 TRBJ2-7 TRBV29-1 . CSVTDIAGASYEQYF TGCAGCGTAACAGATATAGCGGGAGCCTCCTACGAGCAGTACTTC
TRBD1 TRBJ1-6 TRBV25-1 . CASSVTGGVGSPLHF TGTGCCAGCAGTGTTACAGGGGGCGTAGGATCACCCCTCCACTTT
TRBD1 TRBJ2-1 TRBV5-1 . CASSTEGGRELFF TGCGCCAGCAGCACTGAAGGGGGCCGGGAACTGTTCTTC
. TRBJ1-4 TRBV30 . CAWNRETATNEKLFF TGTGCCTGGAACAGGGAGACGGCAACTAATGAAAAACTGTTTTTT
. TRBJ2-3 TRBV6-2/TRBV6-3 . CASSFSTADTQYF TGTGCCAGCAGTTTCTCAACGGCAGATACGCAGTATTTT
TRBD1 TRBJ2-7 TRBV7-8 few CASSIGQDYEQYF TGTGCCAGCAGCATTGGACAGGACTACGAGCAGTACTTC
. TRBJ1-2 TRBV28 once CASSLGQGFRYGYTF TGTGCCAGCAGTTTAGGTCAGGGGTTCAGGTATGGCTACACCTTC
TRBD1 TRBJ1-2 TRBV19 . CASSVGTGGYYGYTF TGTGCCAGTAGTGTCGGGACAGGGGGCTACTATGGCTACACCTTC
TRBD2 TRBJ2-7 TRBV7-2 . CASSLTSGIYEQYF TGTGCCAGCAGCTTAACTAGCGGGATCTACGAGCAGTACTTC
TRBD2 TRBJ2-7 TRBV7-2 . CASSSQGLASF TGTGCCAGCAGCTCTCAGGGACTAGCGAGCTTC
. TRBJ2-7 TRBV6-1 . CASSERDSPREQYF TGTGCCAGCAGTGAAAGGGACTCTCCTCGGGAGCAGTACTTC
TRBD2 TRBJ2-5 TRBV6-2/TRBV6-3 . CASSDPPRDPFSGQYF TGTGCCAGCAGCGACCCTCCCCGGGACCCTTTTAGCGGGCAGTACTTC
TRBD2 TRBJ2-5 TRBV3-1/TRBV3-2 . CASSQGLAGGEETQYF TGTGCCAGCAGCCAAGGATTAGCGGGAGGGGAAGAGACCCAGTACTTC
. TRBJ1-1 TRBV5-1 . CASRAAGENTEAFF TGCGCCAGCAGGGCCGCAGGGGAGAACACTGAAGCTTTCTTT
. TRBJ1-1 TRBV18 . CASSPTQGNTEAFF TGTGCCAGCTCACCAACGCAGGGCAACACTGAAGCTTTCTTT
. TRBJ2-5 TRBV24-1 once CATSRGETQYF TGTGCCACCAGCAGGGGTGAGACCCAGTACTTC
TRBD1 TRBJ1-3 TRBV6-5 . CASSMGQGDTIYF TGTGCCAGCAGTATGGGACAGGGAGACACCATATATTTT
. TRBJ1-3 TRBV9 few CASSVADIISGNTIYF TGTGCCAGCAGCGTAGCGGACATTATCTCTGGAAACACCATATATTTT
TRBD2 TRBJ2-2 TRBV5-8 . CASSVGLAGGIGELFF TGTGCCAGCAGCGTCGGACTAGCGGGGGGAATCGGGGAGCTGTTTTTT
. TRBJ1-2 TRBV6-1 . CASSEGLSIGWAGYTF TGTGCCAGCAGTGAAGGGCTCTCCATCGGCTGGGCTGGCTACACCTTC
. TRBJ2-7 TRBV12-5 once CASGLGRPYEQYF TGTGCTAGTGGTTTGGGGAGGCCCTACGAGCAGTACTTC
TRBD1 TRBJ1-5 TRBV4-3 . CASSQQDREGPQHF TGCGCCAGCAGCCAGCAGGACAGGGAAGGGCCCCAGCATTTT